One sample yielded the 12 T cell receptor beta chains listed below, sequenced in a study of blood T cell repertoires in COVID-19. Clones were sequenced by immunoSEQ multiplex PCR, and TCRdb holds only the in-frame ones, with some missing. The sample includes about 200,000 clones, around 89% of them seen just once. Specimen: peripheral blood. The receptors derive from a human donor in a cohort sampled during active COVID-19.

A single count supports this clone. The V call is TRBV6-5, the J call TRBJ2-7; D perhaps matches TRBD2 (6 bases). The ends were cut back, 8 bases at V and 4 bases at J, with 9 bases in the middle. Germline V gene lookup returns CDR1 MNHEY and CDR2 SVGAGI. CDR3 length equals 11 residues. The CDR3: CASGREYEQYF. The CDR3 DNA reads TGTGCCAGCGGGCGGGAATACGAGCAGTACTTC.

The chain carries TRBV7-6 and TRBJ1-3; D remains unclear. Germline-derived CDR1 and CDR2 are SGHVS and FNYEAQ. The CDR3 is made up of 18 amino acids. Trimming cost V 0 bases and J 0 bases, with 15 bases left between them. The chain's CDR3 is CASSLAGARMSSGNTIYF. CDR3 coding DNA: TGTGCCAGCAGCTTAGCCGGTGCCAGGATGAGCTCTGGAAACACCATATATTTT.

J is TRBJ1-1 and V is TRBV19; TRBD1 matches 7 bases. Germline assignment: CDR1 LNHDA and CDR2 SQIVND (reference sequence). The CDR3 is 14 residues long. Germline trimming cut 5 bases from V and 4 bases from J; bases unmatched to any gene: 7. The chain's CDR3 is CASSPGTDGTEAFF. The DNA of the CDR3 is TGTGCCAGTAGTCCGGGGACAGACGGCACTGAAGCTTTCTTT.

The chain couples TRBV6-2 or TRBV6-3 to TRBJ1-2, with 8 bases lining up with TRBD1. The germline gives CDR1 MNHEY, CDR2 SVGEGT. Unmatched junction bases numbered 5, after V lost 2 bases and J lost 0 bases. This CDR3 has 16 amino acids. CDR3 sequence: CASSYGGQGSNYGYTF. CDR3 bases: TGTGCCAGCAGTTACGGTGGACAGGGATCTAACTATGGCTACACCTTC.

The chain links TRBV6-2 or TRBV6-3 to TRBJ2-2, with TRBD2 matching 9 bases. V trimming: 5 bases; J trimming: 4 bases; junction bases outside the gene matches: 11. This CDR3 has 17 residues. Looked up from germline, CDR1 is MNHEY and CDR2 is SVGEGT. This chain's CDR3 is CASSPLGLALVTGELFF. CDR3 in DNA: TGTGCCAGCAGTCCCCTGGGACTAGCCCTGGTCACCGGGGAGCTGTTTTTT.

This CDR3 reads CASSRLLTGPNEQYF. CDR3 DNA: TGTGCCAGCAGCCGACTCTTGACAGGGCCCAACGAGCAGTACTTC. The chain joins TRBV7-9 to TRBJ2-7, with 7 bases lining up with TRBD1. CDR3 length: 15 amino acids. The V segment lost 5 bases and the J segment 5 bases; nucleotides outside the gene matches: 12. In germline, CDR1 is SEHNR, CDR2 FQNEAQ (reference sequence).

The rearrangement uses TRBV5-4 and TRBJ2-1; 8 bases match TRBD1. The CDR3 is 14 residues long. Germline trimming cut 0 bases from V and 8 bases from J; bases unmatched to any gene: 4. Germline CDR1 and CDR2: SGHNT and YYREEE (reference sequence). The CDR3 DNA follows: TGTGCCAGCAGCTTGGGGACAGGGCGTGATGAGCAGTTCTTC. Its translation: CASSLGTGRDEQFF.

The V call is TRBV6-6, the J call TRBJ2-7; D not resolved. The ends were cut back, 0 bases at V and 3 bases at J, with 9 bases in the middle. Germline V gives CDR1 MNHNY, CDR2 SVGAGI (reference sequence). The CDR3 totals 14 residues. The CDR3: CASSYSAGVYEQYF. DNA for the CDR3: TGTGCCAGCAGTTACTCTGCAGGTGTCTACGAGCAGTACTTC.

This chain connects TRBV6-1 to TRBJ1-1, with D uncertain. V gave up 2 bases and J gave up 2 bases, with 15 bases separating them. The length of the CDR3 is 16 residues. Per germline, CDR1 MNHNS and CDR2 SASEGT. In nucleotides, the CDR3 is TGTGCCAGCAGTGAAATCCTGACAAGTATTAACACTGAAGCTTTCTTT. Its protein product is CASSEILTSINTEAFF.

V and J are TRBV6-5 and TRBJ1-2; 7 bases align to TRBD1. The ends lost 6 bases at V and 4 bases at J; junction bases unmatched: 5. The CDR3 totals 13 residues. Germline values: CDR1 MNHEY, CDR2 SVGAGI. The CDR3 DNA follows: TGTGCCAGCAGGGCGGACAGGCGCTATGGCTACACCTTC. Translating it yields CASRADRRYGYTF.

V and J are TRBV28 and TRBJ2-1, with 14 positions matching TRBD2. After removal of 5 bases from V and 8 bases from J, the junction contained 20 bases not matched to a gene. The CDR3 covers 20 residues. Germline V CDR1 and CDR2: MDHEN, SYDVKM. This CDR3 is CASSPNIPGGLAGAGDEQFF. CDR3 nucleotide sequence: TGTGCCAGCAGTCCAAATATCCCTGGGGGACTAGCGGGAGCCGGGGATGAGCAGTTCTTC.

This clone was observed once. The genes are TRBV2 and TRBJ1-2; D gene uncertain. V lost 2 bases to trimming and J lost 7 bases, with 11 bases between them. The CDR3 has 13 residues. CDR1 is SNHLY and CDR2 is FYNNEI in the germline V gene. The CDR3 DNA follows: TGTGCCAGCAGTGAACGGGGTAGAGCTGGCTACACCTTC. It translates to CASSERGRAGYTF.